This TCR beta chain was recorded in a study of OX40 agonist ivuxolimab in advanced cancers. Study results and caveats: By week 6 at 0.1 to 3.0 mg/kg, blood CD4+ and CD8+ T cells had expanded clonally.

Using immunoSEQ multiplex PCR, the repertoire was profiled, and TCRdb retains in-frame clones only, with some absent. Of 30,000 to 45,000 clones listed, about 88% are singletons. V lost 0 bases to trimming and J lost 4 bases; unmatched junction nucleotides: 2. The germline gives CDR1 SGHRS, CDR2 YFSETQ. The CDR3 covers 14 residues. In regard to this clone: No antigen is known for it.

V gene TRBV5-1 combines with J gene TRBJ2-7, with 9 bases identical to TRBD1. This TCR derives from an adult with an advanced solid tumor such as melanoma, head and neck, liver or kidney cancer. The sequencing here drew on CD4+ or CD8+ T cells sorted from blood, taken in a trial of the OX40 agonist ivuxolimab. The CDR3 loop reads CASSLGGQGYEQYF. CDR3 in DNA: TGCGCCAGCAGCTTGGGGGGACAGGGATACGAGCAGTACTTC.